This record covers a single TCR beta chain. With 1 base removed from V and 4 bases from J, the gap between germline ends came to 12 bases. CDR3 length equals 15 residues. Germline CDR1 and CDR2: SGDLS and YYNGEE. The source of the sample is a study of blood T cell repertoires in COVID-19. In the study overall: Samples of COVID-19 (acute and convalescent) were obtained from the United States, Italy and Spain.

Profiling relied on immunoSEQ multiplex PCR, and the TCRdb table lists in-frame clones only, not all of them. This sample has 100,000 to 150,000 clones; around 88% occur once, and the top ten carry 10%. This TCR was sampled from a man in his forties or fifties with acute or convalescent COVID-19. What was sequenced was peripheral blood. This chain links TRBV9 with TRBJ2-1, with TRBD2 as a possible D gene (6 bases). In nucleotides, the CDR3 is TGTGCCAGCAGCGTACTCGGGAGTCTATACAATGAGCAGTTCTTC. It encodes CASSVLGSLYNEQFF.